This T cell receptor beta chain was retrieved from a study of blood T cell repertoires in COVID-19. This clone was detected once. The authors' processing: Nucleated cell counts were estimated from reference gene primer amplification. The table came from immunoSEQ multiplex PCR; TCRdb's copy has only in-frame clones and leaves some out. Clonal size and the V and J genes are those of that table, whereas D and trimming came from the DNA. The sample holds under 250,000 clones; 80% to 90% are singletons and the top ten take 2.5% to 3%. Per germline, CDR1 MNHEY and CDR2 SVGAGI. With 2 bases removed from V and 6 bases from J, the gap between germline ends came to 8 bases. The CDR3 runs 12 residues. Participants spanned ages about 18 to 90 years and resided in over 20 US areas.

The specimen was PBMCs or T cells enriched from blood (not recorded which). The source is a woman in her 30s with acute COVID-19. The chain links TRBV6-5 to TRBJ2-7; possibly TRBD2 for D (6 bases). The CDR3 reads CASSYDGGEQYF. In DNA form, the CDR3 reads TGTGCCAGCAGTTACGACGGGGGCGAGCAGTACTTC.